Listed below are T cell receptor beta chains from one sample, sequenced in a study of Ad26.COV2.S vaccination and SARS-CoV-2 variants. Libraries were prepared by immunoSEQ multiplex PCR; TCRdb keeps only in-frame clonotypes and omits some of them. In the table there are a few hundred thousand clones, roughly 90% of which are singletons. The sequenced sample was peripheral blood, obtained in a trial of Ad26.COV2.S vaccine versus placebo. The receptors here all came from a person aged 18-65 years who received the Ad26.COV2.S COVID-19 vaccine or a placebo. CDR3s leave out the opening cysteine and the closing phenylalanine or tryptophan. D genes are given only for firm matches.

CDR3: SVWTVNYGYT
J: TRBJ1-2
V: TRBV29-1
D: -

CDR3: ASNPQGSTGVEQF
J: TRBJ2-1
V: TRBV19
D: TRBD1

CDR3: SVPQGSNTEAF
J: TRBJ1-1
V: TRBV29-1
D: TRBD1

CDR3: ASSFRRERVSSGNTIY
J: TRBJ1-3
V: TRBV11-2
D: -

CDR3: ASSLERGTGDSSPLH
J: TRBJ1-6
V: TRBV5-8
D: TRBD1

CDR3: ASSLLLGLNNEQF
J: TRBJ2-1
V: TRBV6-2/TRBV6-3
D: -

CDR3: ASSPIGAAGSYEQY
J: TRBJ2-7
V: TRBV5-1
D: -

CDR3: ASSVASFGGGTDTQY
J: TRBJ2-3
V: TRBV9
D: -

CDR3: ASSQDLGGGAGGELF
J: TRBJ2-2
V: TRBV4-2
D: -

CDR3: ASSFATGPSYEQY
J: TRBJ2-7
V: TRBV5-1
D: -

CDR3: ASSRGAWAVQETQY
J: TRBJ2-5
V: TRBV19
D: -

CDR3: ASSSRGHGTDTQY
J: TRBJ2-3
V: TRBV6-4
D: TRBD1

CDR3: ASSLEINSEAF
J: TRBJ1-1
V: TRBV5-1
D: -

CDR3: ASSWTSGNTDTQY
J: TRBJ2-3
V: TRBV28
D: TRBD2

CDR3: ASSVNTEAF
J: TRBJ1-1
V: TRBV11-1
D: -

CDR3: ASSQGPSDSYEQY
J: TRBJ2-7
V: TRBV4-3
D: -

CDR3: ASSAGAEQF
J: TRBJ2-1
V: TRBV10-2
D: -

CDR3: ASSLASGSHNEQF
J: TRBJ2-1
V: TRBV7-8
D: -

CDR3: ASSFISTAEGSGELF
J: TRBJ2-2
V: TRBV6-2/TRBV6-3
D: -

CDR3: ASSVGGPTYNEQF
J: TRBJ2-1
V: TRBV2
D: -

CDR3: ASSYGQGEAFGHT
J: TRBJ1-2
V: TRBV28
D: TRBD1

CDR3: AWSPRQYGYT
J: TRBJ1-2
V: TRBV30
D: -

CDR3: ASCPSGGPGTEAF
J: TRBJ1-1
V: TRBV25-1
D: -